Included here is one TCR beta chain sequence, with context. V trimming: 4 bases; J trimming: 5 bases; junction bases outside the gene matches: 7. The CDR3 has 14 amino acids. The sample is drawn from a study of technical replicates of blood from a handful of donors. TCRdb's table, derived via immunoSEQ multiplex PCR, lists solely in-frame clones and lacks some. The table lists approximately 76,000 clones, 65% to 90% of them singletons. The specimen sequenced was PBMCs. The clonotype comes from a human donor in good health. Some clones in this sample may be carry-over from other donors' samples. The J gene is TRBJ2-7, the V gene TRBV23-1; 8 nucleotides align to TRBD1. TRBV23-1 carries the ORF label, with uncertain function. The chain's CDR3 is CASSRRQGRNEQYF. The CDR3 bases are TGCGCCAGCAGTCGACGACAGGGGCGCAACGAGCAGTACTTC.